Below, 27 T cell receptor beta chains from the same sample are listed, as sequenced in a study of CD8 T cell repertoires and HIV-1 epitope variants. These receptors' antigens are unknown. Here immunoSEQ multiplex PCR was the method, and the copy in TCRdb shows in-frame clones only, minus some. The sample includes under 6,000 clones, under 70% of them seen just once. Sequencing was performed on cultured CD8+ T cells derived from PBMCs. These receptors originate from a male donor with HIV.

This clone was detected only a few times. V is TRBV6-5 and J is TRBJ1-2; maybe TRBD1 (5 bases). Looked up from germline, CDR1 is MNHEY and CDR2 is SVGAGI. The CDR3 is made up of 14 amino acids. V was shortened by 3 bases and J by 4 bases, with 12 bases between the two germline ends. Here the CDR3 DNA reads TGTGCCAGCAGTTATCAGGGCGACTCCTATGGCTACACCTTC. Protein sequence: CASSYQGDSYGYTF.

This clone occurred a few times. The V call is TRBV9, the J call TRBJ2-7, with TRBD2 as a possible D gene (6 bases). V shed 0 bases and J shed 5 bases, with 12 bases lying between them. CDR1 SGDLS and CDR2 YYNGEE come from the germline V gene. This CDR3 contains 14 residues. The CDR3 coding sequence is TGTGCCAGCAGCGTAGGCGGGACCGGGCACGAGCAGTACTTC. This codes for CASSVGGTGHEQYF.

V is TRBV11-2 and J is TRBJ1-1; D ambiguous. CDR3 size: 15 residues. Trimming took 1 base from V and 5 from J, leaving 14 bases between them. CDR1 and CDR2 (germline): SGHAT, FQNNGV. DNA for the CDR3: TGTGCCAGCAGCTTAGGTCTGGGTGGTAGAACTGAAGCTTTCTTT. Its translation: CASSLGLGGRTEAFF.

The chain uses TRBV7-6 and TRBJ2-2, with D possibly TRBD2 on 5 matching bases. Germline lookup yields CDR1 SGHVS and CDR2 FNYEAQ. V lost 0 bases to trimming and J lost 5 bases, with 10 bases between them. The CDR3 has 15 residues. The CDR3 loop reads CASSLAVGGTGELFF. In DNA, the CDR3 is TGTGCCAGCAGCTTAGCGGTGGGCGGGACCGGGGAGCTGTTTTTT.

The J gene is TRBJ2-7, the V gene TRBV7-6; no reliable D call. The CDR3 sequence is 14 residues long. Germline values: CDR1 SGHVS, CDR2 FNYEAQ. V was trimmed by 2 bases and J by 1 base, leaving 9 bases between them. This CDR3 reads CASSLLDGSYEQYF. CDR3 DNA: TGTGCCAGCAGCTTACTGGACGGATCCTACGAGCAGTACTTC. Full variable domain (remainder filled in from reference TRBV7-6 and TRBJ2-7): GAGVSQSPRYKVTKRGQDVALRCDPISGHVSLYWYRQALGQGPEFLTYFNYEAQQDKSGLPNDRFSAERPEGSISTLTIQRTEQRDSAMYRCASSLLDGSYEQYFGPGTRLTVT.

This sequence joins TRBV27 and TRBJ2-7, with 11 positions matching TRBD2. With V trimmed by 3 bases and J by 2 bases, 3 bases remained unmatched. Per germline, CDR1 MNHEY and CDR2 SMNVEV (reference sequence). The CDR3 contains 15 residues. CDR3 residues: CASSLSSGGTYEQYF. DNA of the CDR3: TGTGCCAGCAGTTTGTCTAGCGGGGGGACCTACGAGCAGTACTTC.

Written as DNA, the CDR3 is TGTGCCAGCAGCCAAATTACAGGGGCCGGAAACATTCAGTACTTC. Amino acids: CASSQITGAGNIQYF. The chain carries TRBV7-2 and TRBJ2-4, with 7 bases aligning to TRBD1. Germline V gene lookup returns CDR1 SGHTA and CDR2 FQGNSA. V was clipped by 5 bases and J by 6 bases; unmatched bases: 10. This CDR3 region has 15 residues.

The chain combines TRBV5-4 with TRBJ2-7; TRBD2 agrees at 10 bases. Germline CDR1 reads SGHNT; CDR2 reads YYREEE (reference sequence). This CDR3 is 14 amino acids long. Trimming cost V 2 bases and J 3 bases; bases outside gene matches: 2. The DNA of the CDR3 is TGTGCCAGCAGCTTCTCTAGCGGGGGCTACGAGCAGTACTTC. It specifies CASSFSSGGYEQYF.

V is TRBV5-8 and J is TRBJ2-3; 9 bases match TRBD1. V was pared by 9 bases and J by 0 bases, with 5 bases of the junction left unmatched. The CDR3 runs 14 residues. Germline assignment: CDR1 SGHTS and CDR2 YDEGEE. CDR3: CAIWTGASTDTQYF. Here the CDR3 DNA reads TGTGCCATCTGGACAGGGGCTAGCACAGATACGCAGTATTTT.

The rearrangement links TRBV7-9 to TRBJ1-1; the D is unclear. CDR1 and CDR2 (germline): SEHNR, FQNEAQ (reference sequence). The CDR3 is 12 amino acids. Trimming pared 3 bases from V and 5 bases from J, leaving 7 bases between. The CDR3 DNA reads as TGTGCCAGCAGCTTGGGAGAAACTGAAGCTTTCTTT. Translation gives CASSLGETEAFF.

The chain combines TRBV28 with TRBJ2-1; 10 bases agree with TRBD2. This CDR3 has 17 amino acids. CDR1 and CDR2 (germline): MDHEN, SYDVKM. V lost 4 bases, J lost 0 bases, and 6 bases stayed unmatched. Here the CDR3 reads CASSWDPSGSSYNEQFF. For the CDR3, the DNA is TGTGCCAGCAGTTGGGACCCTAGCGGGAGCTCCTACAATGAGCAGTTCTTC.

The V and J genes are TRBV27 and TRBJ2-3; 10 bases are a match to TRBD2. CDR1 is MNHEY and CDR2 is SMNVEV in the germline V gene (reference sequence). V shed 6 bases, J shed 4 bases, and the junction held 4 bases outside the gene matches. This CDR3 has 14 amino acids. DNA for the CDR3: TGTGCCAGCAGCCTCAGCGGGGGGGCAGATACGCAGTATTTT. It yields the protein CASSLSGGADTQYF.

The chain links TRBV27 to TRBJ2-5, with D maybe TRBD1 (6 bases). V lost 2 bases to trimming and J lost 5 bases, with 12 bases between them. The CDR3 length is 14 residues. Germline-derived CDR1 and CDR2 are MNHEY and SMNVEV (reference sequence). CDR3 sequence reads: CASSLSRGLETQYF. The CDR3 DNA reads TGTGCCAGCAGTTTAAGCAGGGGCCTGGAGACCCAGTACTTC.

CDR3 protein: CASTNQGNDEQYF. CDR3 sequence (DNA): TGTGCCAGCACTAATCAGGGGAACGACGAGCAGTACTTC. The chain couples TRBV27 to TRBJ2-7; D may be TRBD1 (6 bases). The germline V and J ends were trimmed by 7 bases and 5 bases, with 15 bases remaining between them. Germline V gene data show CDR1 as MNHEY and CDR2 as SMNVEV (reference sequence). The CDR3 spans 13 residues.

J is TRBJ2-7 and V is TRBV27; 7 bases are a match to TRBD2. Losses at the gene ends were 6 bases for V and 6 bases for J; bases not matched to a gene: 5. Germline lookup yields CDR1 MNHEY and CDR2 SMNVEV (reference sequence). CDR3 length: 12 amino acids. The CDR3 loop reads CASSPRGVEQYF. The CDR3 DNA reads as TGTGCCAGCAGCCCACGGGGGGTCGAGCAGTACTTC.

V usage is TRBV5-1 and J usage is TRBJ2-3, with D perhaps matching TRBD1 (5 bases). Germline CDR1 reads SGHRS; CDR2 reads YFSETQ. V was shortened by 1 base and J by 4 bases, with 10 bases between the two germline ends. This CDR3 region has 14 residues. The CDR3 sequence is CASSLFRGADTQYF. The CDR3 DNA reads TGCGCCAGCAGCTTGTTTAGGGGCGCAGATACGCAGTATTTT.

The chain recombines TRBV27 with TRBJ2-7; 11 bases map to TRBD2. The CDR3 consists of 16 residues. CDR1 MNHEY and CDR2 SMNVEV come from the germline V gene (reference sequence). V lost 0 bases, J lost 2 bases, and 3 bases stayed unmatched. The CDR3 nucleotides are TGTGCCAGCAGTTTATCCGGACTAGCGGGCACCTACGAGCAGTACTTC. Encoded protein: CASSLSGLAGTYEQYF.

CDR3 loop: CASSVASGTDINYGYTF. The CDR3 region has the DNA TGTGCCAGCAGCGTAGCCTCCGGGACAGATATCAACTATGGCTACACCTTC. The chain uses TRBV9 and TRBJ1-2; TRBD1 agrees at 7 bases. This CDR3 contains 17 residues. The germline V gene has CDR1 SGDLS and CDR2 YYNGEE. Trimming at V came to 0 bases and at J to 2 bases, leaving 10 bases not matched to a gene. The complete variable domain, with remaining parts taken from reference TRBV9 and TRBJ1-2, reads DSGVTQTPKHLITATGQRVTLRCSPRSGDLSVYWYQQSLDQGLQFLIQYYNGEERAKGNILERFSAQQFPDLHSELNLSSLELGDSALYFCASSVASGTDINYGYTFGSGTRLTVV.

The chain joins TRBV27 to TRBJ1-6; weak D call: TRBD1 (6 bases). The V end was cut by 0 bases, the J end by 9 bases, with 6 bases between. There are 13 residues in the CDR3. The germline V gene encodes CDR1 MNHEY and CDR2 SMNVEV (reference sequence). Here the CDR3 reads CASSLSQGSPLHF. For the CDR3, the DNA is TGTGCCAGCAGTTTATCACAGGGTTCACCCCTCCACTTT.

The V and J genes are TRBV7-9 and TRBJ2-7; 7 bases line up with TRBD1. Trimming at V came to 3 bases and at J to 6 bases, leaving 11 bases not matched to a gene. Germline assignment: CDR1 SEHNR and CDR2 FQNEAQ (reference sequence). The CDR3 covers 15 residues. CDR3 protein: CASSFLGPGGGEQYF. The DNA of the CDR3 is TGTGCCAGCAGCTTTTTGGGACCAGGGGGTGGCGAGCAGTACTTC. Drawing the rest from reference TRBV7-9 and TRBJ2-7, the complete variable domain is DTGVSQNPRHKITKRGQNVTFRCDPISEHNRLYWYRQTLGQGPEFLTYFQNEAQLEKSRLLSDRFSAERPKGSFSTLEIQRTEQGDSAMYLCASSFLGPGGGEQYFGPGTRLTVT.

This sequence joins TRBV9 and TRBJ2-2, with TRBD1 matching 8 bases. Germline values: CDR1 SGDLS, CDR2 YYNGEE. There are 17 residues in the CDR3. V was pared by 0 bases and J by 4 bases, with 8 bases of the junction left unmatched. This CDR3 reads CASSVENTGGFTGELFF. The CDR3 coding sequence is TGTGCCAGCAGCGTAGAAAACACAGGGGGTTTCACCGGGGAGCTGTTTTTT. The whole variable domain, filled in from reference TRBV9 and TRBJ2-2, reads DSGVTQTPKHLITATGQRVTLRCSPRSGDLSVYWYQQSLDQGLQFLIQYYNGEERAKGNILERFSAQQFPDLHSELNLSSLELGDSALYFCASSVENTGGFTGELFFGEGSRLTVL.

The chain recombines TRBV4-1 with TRBJ2-5, with D perhaps matching TRBD1 (5 bases). The germline V gene has CDR1 MGHRA and CDR2 YSYEKL. Trimming took off 3 bases at V and 1 base at J, with 12 bases between the two ends. The CDR3 covers 15 residues. The DNA of the CDR3 is TGCGCCAGCAGCCAGTTAGACAGCGTCCAAGAGACCCAGTACTTC. Translating gives CASSQLDSVQETQYF.

The chain has TRBV6-1 and TRBJ2-1, with D perhaps matching TRBD1 (8 bases). The CDR3 contains 15 residues. V was clipped by 7 bases and J by 4 bases, with 17 bases between them. Looked up from germline, CDR1 is MNHNS and CDR2 is SASEGT. Written as DNA, the CDR3 is TGTGCCAGCAAGACGACAGGGGAGGGTTACAATGAGCAGTTCTTC. Translation gives CASKTTGEGYNEQFF.

This clone turned up a few times. This chain joins TRBV7-8 and TRBJ2-1; D is undetermined. This CDR3 region has 16 residues. Trimming left V 8 bases short and J 0 bases short, with 17 bases between. The germline gives CDR1 SGHVS, CDR2 FQNEAQ. This chain's CDR3 is CASQSSPGSSYNEQFF. For the CDR3, the DNA is TGTGCCAGCCAGTCCTCCCCCGGCAGCTCCTACAATGAGCAGTTCTTC.

This chain links TRBV6-5 with TRBJ2-7, with TRBD2 matching over 8 bases. Germline CDR1 is MNHEY and CDR2 is SVGAGI. The CDR3 spans 15 residues. Unmatched junction bases numbered 11, after V lost 7 bases and J lost 3 bases. CDR3 DNA: TGTGCCAGCACCGTGGGGGGCGGGGGGTTCTACGAGCAGTACTTC. Translated: CASTVGGGGFYEQYF.

The chain uses TRBV13 and TRBJ2-1; D unclear. Deletions cut 1 base from V and 4 bases from J, with 11 bases between. CDR1 PRHDT and CDR2 FYEKMQ come from the germline V gene (reference sequence). CDR3 length: 15 residues. Here the CDR3 DNA reads TGTGCCAGCAGCTTAGAAAACCAGAGATACAATGAGCAGTTCTTC. Translation: CASSLENQRYNEQFF.

This sequence joins TRBV15 and TRBJ2-1, with 8 bases fitting TRBD1. Trimming took 3 bases from V and 6 from J; bases not matched to a gene: 7. Germline CDR1 LNHNV, CDR2 YYDKDF (reference sequence). This CDR3 is 15 amino acids long. CDR3 nucleotide sequence: TGTGCCACCAGCAGGGACAGGGACCCTGTCAATGAGCAGTTCTTC. Protein product: CATSRDRDPVNEQFF.